The entry below describes one T cell receptor beta chain. Original analysis: It was from reference gene primer amplification that nucleated cell counts were estimated. The table came from immunoSEQ multiplex PCR; TCRdb's copy has only in-frame clones and leaves some out. That table furnishes V, J and clone size, whereas the DNA furnished D and trimming. The sample contains about 530,000 clones, about 89% of which appear only once. These data belong to a study of blood T cell repertoires in COVID-19. Those enrolled in Seattle joined during active infection and were followed longitudinally afterward. The CDR3 totals 12 residues. The V end was cut by 3 bases, the J end by 8 bases, with 9 bases between. Germline loops: CDR1 SGDLS, CDR2 YYNGEE.

The TCR originated in a woman aged 45-60 years with COVID-19, enrolled during active disease. The chain employs TRBV9 and TRBJ2-1, with D tentatively TRBD2 (5 bases). Specimen: peripheral blood. This chain's CDR3 is CASSGTYDEQFF. As DNA, the CDR3 is TGTGCCAGCAGCGGGACTTACGATGAGCAGTTCTTC.